Presented here are 14 T cell receptor beta chains from one specimen sequenced in a study of cytomegalovirus exposure and HLA in healthy donors. Primers included in the PCR were 60 Vbeta and 13 Jbeta primers. Some clones are missing from TCRdb's copy, which holds only in-frame ones; the method was immunoSEQ multiplex PCR. This sample yields approximately 100,000 clones, of which around 81% are seen a single time; about 2% belongs to the top ten. The sequenced material came from PBMCs. These receptors were taken from a woman aged 25 to 39 in good health and CMV-seronegative.

This chain uses TRBV18 with TRBJ1-2; D ambiguous. This CDR3 comprises 15 residues. The V gene's germline CDR1 is KGHSH and CDR2 LQKENI. The V and J ends lost 2 bases and 0 bases respectively, with 10 bases between them. The CDR3 DNA reads TGTGCCAGCTCACCAGCCGGAGACCCTAACTATGGCTACACCTTC. It encodes CASSPAGDPNYGYTF.

This clone was seen only a few times. CDR3 sequence: CASSLDPRSTEAFF. The CDR3 region has the DNA TGCGCCAGCAGCTTGGATCCGAGGAGCACTGAAGCTTTCTTT. The chain couples TRBV5-1 to TRBJ1-1; no firm D call. V was clipped by 0 bases and J by 4 bases, with 10 bases between them. The CDR3 loop spans 14 amino acids. CDR1 and CDR2 from the germline V gene are SGHRS and YFSETQ.

V usage is TRBV13 and J usage is TRBJ2-5; 8 bases match TRBD1. With 4 bases clipped from V and 0 bases from J, the junction kept 7 bases outside the gene matches. The CDR3 totals 16 residues. In germline, CDR1 is PRHDT, CDR2 FYEKMQ (reference sequence). Here the CDR3 DNA reads TGTGCCAGCAGCTCCCAGGGGGCGAAGTACCAAGAGACCCAGTACTTC. Its translation: CASSSQGAKYQETQYF.

J is TRBJ1-3 and V is TRBV5-6, with TRBD1 identical over 7 bases. Germline assignment: CDR1 SGHDT and CDR2 YYEEEE. The CDR3 totals 16 residues. V lost 0 bases, J lost 8 bases, and 11 bases stayed unmatched. The CDR3 reads CASSLAFRGPSYTIYF. The CDR3 DNA reads TGTGCCAGCAGCTTGGCATTTAGGGGGCCTTCGTACACCATATATTTT.

The CDR3 coding sequence is TGTGCCAGCAGTCCGAGGACTAGCGGCACCTACGAGCAGTACTTC. Translation: CASSPRTSGTYEQYF. This chain links TRBV2 with TRBJ2-7, with 10 bases aligning to TRBD2. Germline CDR1 and CDR2: SNHLY and FYNNEI. With V trimmed by 5 bases and J by 2 bases, 6 bases remained unmatched. CDR3 length: 15 amino acids.

V is TRBV4-2 and J is TRBJ2-3, with D possibly TRBD2 on 5 matching bases. V was clipped by 0 bases and J by 3 bases, with 16 bases between them. Germline V gene lookup returns CDR1 LGHNA and CDR2 YNFKEQ. CDR3 length: 17 amino acids. The CDR3 region has the DNA TGTGCCAGCAGCCAAGAAGGTCTCAGCGGTTGGACAGATACGCAGTATTTT. Its translation: CASSQEGLSGWTDTQYF.

This chain joins TRBV7-9 and TRBJ2-3, with TRBD2 matching 10 bases. Per the germline V gene, CDR1 is SEHNR and CDR2 is FQNEAQ (reference sequence). The V segment lost 6 bases and the J segment 2 bases; nucleotides outside the gene matches: 8. CDR3 length: 16 amino acids. The CDR3 nucleotides are TGTGCCAGCAGGGGCACTAGCGGGACCATCACAGATACGCAGTATTTT. This codes for CASRGTSGTITDTQYF.

V gene TRBV7-2 combines with J gene TRBJ2-1, with a possible D match to TRBD1 (8 bases). The CDR3 has 15 residues. Germline V gene data show CDR1 as SGHTA and CDR2 as FQGNSA. Between the trimmed V and J ends, which lost 5 bases and 4 bases, there was a span of 15 bases. This chain's CDR3 is CASSQGAGVYNEQFF. DNA of the CDR3: TGTGCCAGCAGCCAGGGGGCGGGGGTTTACAATGAGCAGTTCTTC.

The chain employs TRBV21-1 and TRBJ1-1; the listed D gene, TRBD1, was not tested against the DNA. TRBV21-1 counts as a pseudogene. The length of the CDR3 is 11 residues. The CDR3: CASRGRGISFF. Written as DNA, the CDR3 is TGTGCCAGCCGGGGCAGGGGGATTTCTTTCTTT.

The J gene is TRBJ1-2, the V gene TRBV7-2, with no clear D. This CDR3 contains 15 residues. Trimming left V 3 bases short and J 0 bases short, with 11 bases between. The V gene's germline CDR1 is SGHTA and CDR2 FQGNSA. CDR3 sequence: CASSFFGGANYGYTF. CDR3 bases: TGTGCCAGCAGCTTTTTTGGCGGTGCTAACTATGGCTACACCTTC.

V is TRBV7-9 and J is TRBJ2-1; D call uncertain. This CDR3 has 16 residues. V was shortened by 5 bases and J by 7 bases, with 21 bases between the two germline ends. The germline CDR1 and CDR2 sequences are SEHNR and FQNEAQ (reference sequence). CDR3 sequence (DNA): TGTGCCAGCAGCGCTGATCGCACTTCGATGGAGAATGAGCAGTTCTTC. Protein product: CASSADRTSMENEQFF.

The genes are TRBV9 and TRBJ2-1; perhaps TRBD2 as D (5 bases). Per germline, CDR1 SGDLS and CDR2 YYNGEE. CDR3 length: 15 amino acids. With 0 bases removed from V and 2 bases from J, the gap between germline ends came to 9 bases. The CDR3 DNA sequence: TGTGCCAGCAGCGTAGGTAGAGGGCCCTACAATGAGCAGTTCTTC. Its translation: CASSVGRGPYNEQFF.

The chain has TRBV19 and TRBJ1-5; a weak D match, TRBD1 (5 bases). Trimming pared 5 bases from V and 2 bases from J, leaving 13 bases between. The CDR3 spans 15 residues. Germline values: CDR1 LNHDA, CDR2 SQIVND (reference sequence). The CDR3 here is CASSLGGGGNQPQHF. The CDR3 DNA sequence: TGTGCCAGTAGTCTCGGGGGGGGAGGCAATCAGCCCCAGCATTTT.

Note on this clone: One end of the junction varies from germline; a read error may be responsible. The V call is TRBV6-6, the J call TRBJ2-1; TRBD1 aligns across 9 bases. The CDR3 is 11 residues long. From germline, CDR1 is MNHNY and CDR2 SVGAGI (reference sequence). The CDR3 here is CASSPDRGFVF. Here the CDR3 DNA reads TGTGCCAGCAGCCCGGACAGGGGATTTGTCTTC.